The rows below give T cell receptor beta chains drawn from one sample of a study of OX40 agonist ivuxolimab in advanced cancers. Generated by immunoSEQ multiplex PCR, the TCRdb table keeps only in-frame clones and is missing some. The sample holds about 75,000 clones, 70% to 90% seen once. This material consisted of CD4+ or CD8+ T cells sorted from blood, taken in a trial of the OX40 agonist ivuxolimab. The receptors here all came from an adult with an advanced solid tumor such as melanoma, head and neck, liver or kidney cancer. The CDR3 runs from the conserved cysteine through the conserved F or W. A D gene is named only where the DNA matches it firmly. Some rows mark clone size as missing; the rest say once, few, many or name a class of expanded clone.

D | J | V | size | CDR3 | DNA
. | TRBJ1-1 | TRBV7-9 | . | CASSPRRAISTEAFF | TGTGCCAGCAGCCCTAGACGGGCTATCTCCACTGAAGCTTTCTTT
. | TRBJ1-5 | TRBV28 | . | CASSLSGQATSQPQHF | TGTGCCAGCAGTTTATCGGGGCAGGCGACCAGCCAGCCCCAGCATTTT
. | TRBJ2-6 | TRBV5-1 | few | CASSLTVSGANVLTF | TGCGCCAGCAGCTTGACGGTCTCTGGGGCCAACGTCCTGACTTTC
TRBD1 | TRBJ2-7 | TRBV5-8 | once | CASSLSRGRSYEQYF | TGTGCCAGCAGCTTGAGCAGGGGGCGCTCCTACGAGCAGTACTTC
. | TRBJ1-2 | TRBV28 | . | CASSYLPGGRGYTF | TGTGCCAGCAGCTACCTCCCGGGGGGGAGGGGCTACACCTTC
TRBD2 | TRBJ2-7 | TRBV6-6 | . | CASSHSGRANEQYF | TGTGCCAGCAGTCATTCTGGGAGGGCCAACGAGCAGTACTTC
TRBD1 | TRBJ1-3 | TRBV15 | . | CATSRDRGPGNTIYF | TGTGCCACCAGCAGGGACAGGGGGCCGGGAAACACCATATATTTT
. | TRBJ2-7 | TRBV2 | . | CASSERAKSYEQYF | TGTGCCAGCAGTGAAAGGGCGAAATCCTACGAGCAGTACTTC
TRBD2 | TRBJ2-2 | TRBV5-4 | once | CASSSGTSGTNTGELFF | TGTGCCAGCAGCTCCGGGACTAGCGGGACGAACACCGGGGAGCTGTTTTTT
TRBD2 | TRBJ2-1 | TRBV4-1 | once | CASSQEFTAGWGNEQFF | TGCGCCAGCAGCCAAGAATTTACAGCGGGGTGGGGCAATGAGCAGTTCTTC
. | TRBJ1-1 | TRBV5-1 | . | CASSLNVGESVAFF | TGCGCCAGCAGCCTCAACGTGGGAGAGTCAGTGGCTTTCTTT
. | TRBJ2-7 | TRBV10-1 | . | CASSESGGGPREQYF | TGCGCCAGCAGTGAGTCAGGGGGAGGGCCGCGCGAGCAGTACTTC
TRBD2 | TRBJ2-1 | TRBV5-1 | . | CASSLEGLAVNEQFF | TGCGCCAGCAGCTTGGAGGGACTAGCGGTCAATGAGCAGTTCTTC
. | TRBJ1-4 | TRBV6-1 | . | CASSEGTLNEKLFF | TGTGCCAGCAGCGAAGGGACGCTTAATGAAAAACTGTTTTTT
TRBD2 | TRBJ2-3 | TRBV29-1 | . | CSGGSGTTDTQYF | TGCAGCGGGGGTAGCGGGACCACAGATACGCAGTATTTT
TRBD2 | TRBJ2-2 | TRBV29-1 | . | CSVKRGGTGELFF | TGCAGTGTGAAGCGGGGCGGCACCGGGGAGCTGTTTTTT
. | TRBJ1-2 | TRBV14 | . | CASSLLSGYGGYTF | TGTGCCAGCAGCCTCTTGTCAGGGTATGGTGGCTACACCTTC
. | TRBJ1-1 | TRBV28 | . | CASSLVLGEAAEAFF | TGTGCCAGCAGTTTAGTTCTGGGCGAGGCCGCTGAAGCTTTCTTT
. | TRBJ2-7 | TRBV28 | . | CASSDATPLTYEQYF | TGTGCCAGCAGCGATGCGACGCCACTTACCTACGAGCAGTACTTC
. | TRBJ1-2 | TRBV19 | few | CASSIEGTTIGYGYTF | TGTGCCAGTAGTATAGAAGGGACAACGATTGGCTATGGCTACACCTTC
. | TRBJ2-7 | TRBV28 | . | CASSLLDTSYYEQYF | TGTGCCAGCAGTTTATTAGACACCAGCTACTACGAGCAGTACTTC
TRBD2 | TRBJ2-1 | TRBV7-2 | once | CASSHRSGRDNEQFF | TGTGCCAGCAGCCACCGTAGCGGGAGGGACAATGAGCAGTTCTTC
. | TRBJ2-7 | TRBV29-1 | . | CSVASSSYEQYF | TGCAGCGTTGCCAGTAGCTCCTACGAGCAGTACTTC
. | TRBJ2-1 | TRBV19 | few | CASSMGSWEQFF | TGTGCCAGTAGTATGGGGTCCTGGGAGCAGTTCTTC
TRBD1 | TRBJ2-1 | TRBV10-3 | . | CAISEYPPGTGGNEQFF | TGTGCCATCAGTGAGTACCCTCCCGGGACAGGGGGCAATGAGCAGTTCTTC
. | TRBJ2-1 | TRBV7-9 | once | CASSLGGGRRKSYNEQFF | TGTGCCAGCAGCTTAGGAGGGGGGAGAAGAAAGTCCTACAATGAGCAGTTCTTC
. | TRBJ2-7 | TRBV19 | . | CASSVSRGSYEQYF | TGTGCCAGTAGTGTTTCACGGGGGTCCTACGAGCAGTACTTC
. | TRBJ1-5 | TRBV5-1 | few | CASSLGDRNQPQHF | TGCGCCAGCAGCTTAGGAGACAGAAATCAGCCCCAGCATTTT
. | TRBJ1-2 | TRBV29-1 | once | CSVEGWASRSGYTF | TGCAGCGTTGAAGGCTGGGCCAGTCGATCTGGCTACACCTTC
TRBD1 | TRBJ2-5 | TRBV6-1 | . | CASSPRTGLQKTYF | TGTGCCAGCAGCCCTCGGACAGGGCTTCAAAAAACATACTTC
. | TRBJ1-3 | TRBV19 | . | CASSPRRSGNTIYF | TGTGCCAGTAGCCCCCGACGCTCTGGAAACACCATATATTTT
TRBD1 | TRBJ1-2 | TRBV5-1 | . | CASSLLSDRGSYGYTF | TGCGCCAGCAGCTTGTTGTCGGACAGGGGTAGCTATGGCTACACCTTC
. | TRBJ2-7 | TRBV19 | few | CASSPEGQDSYEQYF | TGTGCCAGTAGTCCAGAGGGGCAGGACTCCTACGAGCAGTACTTC
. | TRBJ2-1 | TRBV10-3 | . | CAIGGGSVYNEQFF | TGTGCCATCGGAGGGGGATCGGTATACAATGAGCAGTTCTTC
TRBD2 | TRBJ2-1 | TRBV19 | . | CASRSGTSGGNEQFF | TGTGCCAGTAGATCCGGGACTAGCGGGGGCAATGAGCAGTTCTTC
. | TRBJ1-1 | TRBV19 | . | CASSMGAGTEAFF | TGTGCCAGTAGTATGGGGGCTGGGACTGAAGCTTTCTTT
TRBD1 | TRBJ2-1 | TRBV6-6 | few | CASSYLAGGNYNEQFF | TGTGCCAGCAGTTACCTTGCAGGGGGAAACTACAATGAGCAGTTCTTC
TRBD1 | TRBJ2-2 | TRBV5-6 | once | CASSPVSQGFTGELFF | TGTGCCAGCAGCCCCGTTTCACAGGGGTTCACCGGGGAGCTGTTTTTT
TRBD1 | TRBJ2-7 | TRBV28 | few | CASSFSGTGAYEQYF | TGTGCCAGCAGTTTCTCCGGGACAGGGGCCTACGAGCAGTACTTC
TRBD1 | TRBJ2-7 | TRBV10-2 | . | CASRETGWTYEQYF | TGCGCCAGCAGAGAGACAGGGTGGACCTACGAGCAGTACTTC
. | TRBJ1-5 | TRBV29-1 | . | CSVARGWDQPQHF | TGCAGCGTTGCCCGGGGGTGGGATCAGCCCCAGCATTTT
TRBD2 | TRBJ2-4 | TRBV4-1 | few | CASSHLGLAGGPGPHKNIQYF | TGCGCCAGCAGCCACCTGGGACTAGCGGGAGGCCCCGGTCCTCATAAAAACATTCAGTACTTC
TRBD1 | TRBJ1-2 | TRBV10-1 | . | CASSESGQPYGYTF | TGCGCCAGCAGTGAGTCGGGACAGCCCTATGGCTACACCTTC
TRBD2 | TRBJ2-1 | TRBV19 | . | CASSISGRAEQFF | TGTGCCAGTAGTATTAGCGGGAGGGCTGAGCAGTTCTTC
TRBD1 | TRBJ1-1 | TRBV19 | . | CASRRIQGAVNTEAFF | TGTGCCAGTAGGCGTATCCAGGGGGCGGTGAACACTGAAGCTTTCTTT
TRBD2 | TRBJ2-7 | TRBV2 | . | CASSGPAGGPWTYEQYF | TGTGCCAGCAGTGGTCCAGCGGGAGGGCCGTGGACCTACGAGCAGTACTTC